This T cell receptor (beta chain) was captured in a study of early T cells in non-severe SARS-CoV-2 infection (dated by TCRdb to 2020 to 2022). Looking at the study overall: Because TCR sequencing relied on bulk RNA taken from unsorted whole blood, pairing of alpha and beta chains was not possible.

This clonotype showed up many times. Its antigen is not yet known. No much larger clone is present one base from it, and per-base qualities are unavailable. What the research found in general, with its limitations: VDJdb matching was skewed toward anti-spike CD8 responses and likely underestimated virus-specific expansions, missing private and CD4 specificities.

Set within a cohort of healthcare workers in London, UK, this nested case-control study involved weekly PCR testing of nasopharyngeal swabs along with blood sampling. Healthcare workers were enrolled in the week of the UK lockdown, from 23 to 31 March 2020, and were followed every week for up to roughly 15 weeks. The receptor library was made with 5' RACE. The listed sequencing device is NextSeq 500. Unique molecular identifiers were attached to individual cDNA molecules in the TCR library protocol so that sequencing error and PCR bias could be corrected. Sequencing covered both TCR alpha and beta chains, and within each sample the abundances of alpha and beta sequences were tightly co-correlated. As for the original processing: Decombinator V4 was used to annotate TCR sequences for V gene, J gene and CDR3. TCRs were defined as expanded if a significant change between any two time points was detected under a Poisson model with p below 0.0001. TCR abundances were normalised to the total number of TCRs sequenced per sample and expressed as counts per million. TRAV1-2 paired with TRAJ12, TRAJ20 or TRAJ33 defined MAIT TCRs, while TRAV10 paired with TRAJ18 defined iNKT TCRs. VDJdb, accessed 1 November 2021, was searched for CMV, EBV and SARS-CoV-2 annotated TCRs, with TCRs annotated for multiple antigens excluded. TCRdb handled the public reads itself, with Q25 trimming in fastp and clone calling in MiXCR, and kept productive beta chains. Identical CDR3 protein sequences are pooled into one entry, listed with their most common genes and DNA. The V and J calls follow TCRdb's processing rather than the paper's. The sample has roughly 40,000 distinct CDR3 sequences on record, 12% of them singletons. Of the sample, 16% falls within the top ten clones.

Measured from the cysteine to the phenylalanine, the CDR3 is 14 residues long. Only CDR3 DNA remains: 42 bases, in frame from the first base. CDR1 and CDR2 are drawn from the germline V gene (reference sequence): DFQATT, SNEGSKA. From V the trimming removes 6 bases and from J it removes 0 bases, while the gene matches leave 8 bases of the junction unaccounted for. Material for sequencing was whole blood. This chain joins TRBV20-1 to TRBJ2-7, with 7 middle bases fitting TRBD1. This clonotype was obtained from an adult who was a healthcare worker with PCR-confirmed SARS-CoV-2 infection or an uninfected control (not recorded which). The CDR3 region reads CSANSRTGSYEQYF. The DNA sequence is as follows: TGCAGTGCCAATTCCCGGACAGGCTCCTACGAGCAGTACTTC.